Described below is a single T cell receptor beta chain sequence and its context. The antigen is unknown. The data were obtained in a study of Graves' ophthalmopathy and Graves' hyperthyroidism. No donor had other autoimmune disease, uncontrolled infection, pregnancy or lactation. The evidence that diagnosis relied on was clinical symptoms, serum thyroxine, TRAb, thyroid ultrasound and orbital computed tomography. This CDR3 comprises 15 residues. With V trimmed by 3 bases and J by 7 bases, 8 bases remained unmatched. The germline V gene has CDR1 WSHSY and CDR2 SAAADI. For repertoire sequencing, the TCR beta CDR3 regions were amplified from RNA transcripts. HTBI-primed first-round RT-PCR preceded second-round multiplex PCR. A single record per CDR3 protein comes from TCRdb applying MiXCR to the multiplex PCR reads. The repertoire has over a million distinct CDR3 sequences, about two fifths of them found once; the top ten carry more than 9.5%.

Study-wide results and caveats: Built on 13 signatures, a model told ophthalmopathy apart from stable hyperthyroidism with approximately 88% sensitivity and around 80% specificity. With a specificity of around 77% and a sensitivity of 70% to 71%, the model predicted ophthalmopathy progression.

This rearrangement joins TRBV10-2 to TRBJ2-7; 11 positions match TRBD1. Sample: peripheral blood or thyroid tissue (not recorded which). The TCR was taken from an adult man with Graves' hyperthyroidism. In nucleotides, the CDR3 is TGCGCCAGCAGTGACTCCGGGACAGGGGGTCTGGAGCAGTACTTC. Translation: CASSDSGTGGLEQYF.